This passage covers 6 T cell receptor beta chains from one sample sequenced in a study of cytomegalovirus exposure and HLA in healthy donors. 60 Vbeta and 13 Jbeta primers were used in PCR. Clones were sequenced by immunoSEQ multiplex PCR, and TCRdb holds only the in-frame ones, with some missing. The sample consists of about 160,000 clones, more than 80% of them appearing once. The sequenced material came from PBMCs. These receptors were taken from a young woman in good health and CMV-seronegative.

The chain recombines TRBV4-1 with TRBJ1-2; a weak D match, TRBD1 (5 bases). The CDR3 is 16 amino acids. In germline, CDR1 is MGHRA, CDR2 YSYEKL. V shed 0 bases and J shed 2 bases, with 13 bases lying between them. The CDR3 DNA sequence: TGCGCCAGCAGCCAAGACCTCTTGACAGACAACTATGGCTACACCTTC. Residues: CASSQDLLTDNYGYTF.

The rearrangement uses TRBV5-1 and TRBJ2-7, with D possibly being TRBD2 (5 bases). CDR1 and CDR2 from the germline V gene are SGHRS and YFSETQ. Between the trimmed V and J ends, which lost 2 bases and 3 bases, there was a span of 18 bases. The length of the CDR3 is 16 residues. The DNA of the CDR3 is TGCGCCAGCAGCTTAATCGGGGAAGCCAGTCGCTACGAGCAGTACTTC. It is translated as CASSLIGEASRYEQYF.

Here the CDR3 reads CASSPFPGNQPQHF. The CDR3 coding sequence is TGTGCCAGCTCACCGTTCCCGGGCAATCAGCCCCAGCATTTT. J is TRBJ1-5 and V is TRBV18, with D unclear. This CDR3 has 14 residues. Germline assignment: CDR1 KGHSH and CDR2 LQKENI. Trimming removed 3 bases at V and 2 bases at J, with 8 bases between.

V and J are TRBV29-1 and TRBJ1-3; no reliable D call. This CDR3 is built from 13 residues. V lost 0 bases and J lost 2, with 5 bases in between. Germline lookup yields CDR1 SQVTM and CDR2 ANQGSEA. Here the CDR3 reads CSVEDLTGNTIYF. The CDR3 DNA follows: TGCAGCGTTGAAGATCTAACTGGAAACACCATATATTTT. The full variable domain, rest sourced from reference TRBV29-1 and TRBJ1-3, is SAVISQKPSRDICQRGTSLTIQCQVDSQVTMMFWYRQQPGQSLTLIATANQGSEATYESGFVIDKFPISRPNLTFSTLTVSNMSPEDSSIYLCSVEDLTGNTIYFGEGSWLTVV.

The sample holds a few counts of this clone. One end of the junction varies from germline; a read error may be responsible. CDR3 sequence (DNA): TGTTCCAGCAGCTCAAGTTACTCAGGAACCTTTGCTGAAGCTTTCTTT. The encoded protein is CSSSSSYSGTFAEAFF. The genes are TRBV7-9 and TRBJ1-1; D is unclear. Germline CDR1 SEHNR, CDR2 FQNEAQ (reference sequence). The CDR3 loop spans 16 amino acids.

The J gene is TRBJ1-5, the V gene TRBV9, with D tentatively TRBD1 (6 bases). V dropped 6 bases and J dropped 2 bases, with 12 bases sitting between them. There are 14 residues in the CDR3. Germline assignment: CDR1 SGDLS and CDR2 YYNGEE. The CDR3: CASTRGRGNQPQHF. The CDR3 DNA reads as TGTGCCAGCACCAGGGGACGGGGCAATCAGCCCCAGCATTTT. Using reference TRBV9 and TRBJ1-5 for the parts outside the CDR3, the full variable domain is DSGVTQTPKHLITATGQRVTLRCSPRSGDLSVYWYQQSLDQGLQFLIQYYNGEERAKGNILERFSAQQFPDLHSELNLSSLELGDSALYFCASTRGRGNQPQHFGDGTRLSIL.